The 17 T cell receptor beta chains presented below share a single source sample, sequenced in a study of cytomegalovirus exposure and HLA in healthy donors. The PCR ran on 60 Vbeta and 13 Jbeta primers. The table came from immunoSEQ multiplex PCR; TCRdb's copy has only in-frame clones and leaves some out. The data show 170,000 or so clones, with around four fifths seen just once and less than 15% held by the top ten. Material for sequencing was PBMCs. These receptors originate from a woman aged 45-65 years in good health and CMV-seropositive.

The chain combines TRBV30 with TRBJ1-1; possibly TRBD1 for D (5 bases). Trimming took 5 bases from V and 4 from J, leaving 14 bases between them. Germline values: CDR1 GTSNPN, CDR2 SVGIG (reference sequence). This CDR3 comprises 13 residues. The CDR3 loop reads CAWLTGGGTEAFF. The CDR3 DNA reads as TGTGCCTGGTTAACTGGGGGGGGCACTGAAGCTTTCTTT.

The chain has TRBV29-1 and TRBJ2-5; 8 bases fit TRBD1. CDR3 length equals 12 residues. Germline lookup yields CDR1 SQVTM and CDR2 ANQGSEA. Trimming cost V 8 bases and J 1 base; bases outside gene matches: 3. CDR3 sequence (DNA): TGCAGCCTGACAGGGGTCCAAGAGACCCAGTACTTC. Translation: CSLTGVQETQYF.

V usage is TRBV4-2 and J usage is TRBJ1-2, with TRBD1 matching over 7 bases. Germline V lookup: CDR1 LGHNA, CDR2 YNFKEQ. The CDR3 extends over 16 amino acids. The V gene end was trimmed by 3 bases and the J gene end by 4 bases; junction bases not matched to a gene: 11. This CDR3 reads CASSQQTRQGAYGYTF. CDR3 in DNA: TGTGCCAGCAGCCAGCAAACACGACAGGGCGCCTATGGCTACACCTTC.

The chain employs TRBV29-1 and TRBJ2-2; 10 positions match TRBD2. The CDR3 is 14 residues long. The germline V gene has CDR1 SQVTM and CDR2 ANQGSEA. V was clipped by 7 bases and J by 5 bases; unmatched bases: 7. CDR3 region: CSAKGTSVTGELFF. CDR3 coding DNA: TGCAGCGCTAAGGGGACTAGCGTGACCGGGGAGCTGTTTTTT.

J is TRBJ1-1 and V is TRBV2, with 11 nucleotides matching TRBD1. CDR1 is SNHLY, CDR2 FYNNEI, per germline. The ends lost 7 bases at V and 2 bases at J; junction bases unmatched: 3. The CDR3 sequence is 14 residues long. Here the CDR3 reads CASKGQGVNTEAFF. The CDR3 bases are TGTGCCAGCAAGGGACAGGGGGTTAACACTGAAGCTTTCTTT.

The chain recombines TRBV19 with TRBJ2-3, with 10 bases fitting TRBD2. The germline V gene has CDR1 LNHDA and CDR2 SQIVND (reference sequence). With V trimmed by 5 bases and J by 2 bases, 10 bases remained unmatched. This CDR3 is 17 amino acids long. The chain's CDR3 is CASSLPAGLALTDTQYF. As DNA, the CDR3 is TGTGCCAGTAGTCTTCCCGCGGGACTAGCGCTCACAGATACGCAGTATTTT.

The V and J genes are TRBV29-1 and TRBJ1-1; D remains ambiguous. Germline CDR1 SQVTM, CDR2 ANQGSEA. V was cut by 2 bases and J by 6 bases, with 13 bases left in between. The CDR3 is made up of 13 amino acids. CDR3 DNA: TGCAGCGTTGAACGCCCTATCCAACCTGAAGCTTTCTTT. This encodes CSVERPIQPEAFF.

This chain's CDR3 is CASSLGQYTEAFF. The CDR3 DNA is TGTGCCAGCAGCTTAGGACAGTACACTGAAGCTTTCTTT. The chain links TRBV7-9 to TRBJ1-1; TRBD1 might be the D (5 bases). The CDR3 totals 13 residues. Germline V gene data show CDR1 as SEHNR and CDR2 as FQNEAQ (reference sequence). The V and J ends lost 1 base and 3 bases respectively, with 6 bases between them.

The genes are TRBV29-1 and TRBJ2-7; a possible D gene is TRBD1 (6 bases). Germline V gives CDR1 SQVTM, CDR2 ANQGSEA. This CDR3 spans 12 amino acids. Trimming stripped 6 bases from V and 0 bases from J, with 9 bases between. CDR3: CSVGTNSYEQYF. The DNA of the CDR3 is TGCAGCGTCGGGACAAACTCCTACGAGCAGTACTTC.

V usage is TRBV19 and J usage is TRBJ1-2; TRBD1 agrees at 7 bases. Germline V gene sequence: CDR1 LNHDA, CDR2 SQIVND (reference sequence). Trimming cost V 6 bases and J 4 bases; bases outside gene matches: 11. The CDR3 is 15 amino acids. CDR3 sequence (DNA): TGTGCCAGTAGGGCGCCCCGGGACAGAGCCTATGGCTACACCTTC. As protein: CASRAPRDRAYGYTF. The full variable domain, in which reference TRBV19 and TRBJ1-2 provide the parts outside the CDR3, is DGGITQSPKYLFRKEGQNVTLSCEQNLNHDAMYWYRQDPGQGLRLIYYSQIVNDFQKGDIAEGYSVSREKKESFPLTVTSAQKNPTAFYLCASRAPRDRAYGYTFGSGTRLTVV.

This clone was picked up one time. The chain is built from TRBV2 and TRBJ1-6; TRBD1 is a possible D gene (6 bases). Germline V gene sequence: CDR1 SNHLY, CDR2 FYNNEI. Trimming shortened V by 6 bases and J by 9 bases, and 12 bases separated the two germline ends. The CDR3 is made up of 13 amino acids. CDR3 in DNA: TGTGCCAGCAGACAGGGTCTAGGTTCACCCCTCCACTTT. As protein: CASRQGLGSPLHF. Variable domain in full (rest from reference TRBV2 and TRBJ1-6): EPEVTQTPSHQVTQMGQEVILRCVPISNHLYFYWYRQILGQKVEFLVSFYNNEISEKSEIFDDQFSVERPDGSNFTLKIRSTKLEDSAMYFCASRQGLGSPLHFGNGTRLTVT.

The chain carries TRBV23-1 and TRBJ1-4; D is unclear. TRBV23-1 is sorted into the ORF group, with uncertain function. Trimming took off 4 bases at V and 4 bases at J, with 7 bases between the two ends. CDR3 length: 13 amino acids. The CDR3 sequence is CASSRSLNEKLFF. In DNA, the CDR3 is TGCGCCAGCAGTCGGAGCCTTAATGAAAAACTGTTTTTT.

This chain uses TRBV2 with TRBJ2-4; weak D call: TRBD1 (6 bases). Between the trimmed V and J ends, which lost 6 bases and 8 bases, there was a span of 14 bases. The CDR3 has 13 amino acids. CDR1 is SNHLY, CDR2 FYNNEI, per germline. Here the CDR3 reads CASSRTVGDIQYF. The CDR3 bases are TGTGCCAGCAGCAGGACAGTGGGGGACATTCAGTACTTC.

The chain links TRBV6-6 to TRBJ1-1; D ambiguous. CDR1 and CDR2 (germline): MNHNY, SVGAGI (reference sequence). CDR3 length: 12 residues. Trimming took off 0 bases at V and 6 bases at J, with 5 bases between the two ends. CDR3 nucleotides: TGTGCCAGCAGTTACTCGGCTCCTGAAGCTTTCTTT. Its protein is CASSYSAPEAFF.

V and J are TRBV6-6 and TRBJ1-4; D may be TRBD1 (6 bases). The V end was cut by 7 bases, the J end by 8 bases, with 17 bases between. The CDR3 runs to 14 residues. Germline CDR1 is MNHNY and CDR2 is SVGAGI (reference sequence). The CDR3 reads CASTVAGAGEKLFF. The CDR3 DNA reads TGTGCCAGCACCGTGGCGGGGGCCGGAGAAAAACTGTTTTTT.

Here the CDR3 DNA reads TGCGCCAGCACCCCCTCCGGGACACGTAACACCGGGGAGCTGTTTTTT. Protein: CASTPSGTRNTGELFF. The chain carries TRBV5-1 and TRBJ2-2, with D possibly being TRBD1 (6 bases). Trimming removed 6 bases from V and 2 bases from J, with 17 bases in between. The CDR3 has 16 residues. CDR1 is SGHRS and CDR2 is YFSETQ in the germline V gene. The whole variable domain, filled in from reference TRBV5-1 and TRBJ2-2, reads KAGVTQTPRYLIKTRGQQVTLSCSPISGHRSVSWYQQTPGQGLQFLFEYFSETQRNKGNFPGRFSGRQFSNSRSEMNVSTLELGDSALYLCASTPSGTRNTGELFFGEGSRLTVL.

The DNA of the CDR3 is TGCGCCAGCAGTGAGTCGGGGACAGGGGACCACGAGCAGTACTTC. This encodes CASSESGTGDHEQYF. The chain has TRBV10-1 and TRBJ2-7; 10 bases align to TRBD1. The CDR3 extends over 15 amino acids. CDR1 WNHNN and CDR2 SYGVQD come from the germline V gene (reference sequence). The V and J ends lost 0 bases and 5 bases, in that order; junction bases with no gene match: 4.